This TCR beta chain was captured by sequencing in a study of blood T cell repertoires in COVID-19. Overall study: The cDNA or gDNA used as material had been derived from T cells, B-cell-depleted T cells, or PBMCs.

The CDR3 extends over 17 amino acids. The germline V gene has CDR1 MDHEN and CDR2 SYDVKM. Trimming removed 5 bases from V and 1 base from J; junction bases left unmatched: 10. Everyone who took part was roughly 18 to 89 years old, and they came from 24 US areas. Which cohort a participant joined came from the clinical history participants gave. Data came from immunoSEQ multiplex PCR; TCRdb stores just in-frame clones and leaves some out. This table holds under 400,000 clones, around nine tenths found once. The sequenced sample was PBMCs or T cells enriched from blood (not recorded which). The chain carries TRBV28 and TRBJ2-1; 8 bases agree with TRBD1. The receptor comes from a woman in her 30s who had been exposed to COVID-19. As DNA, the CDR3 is TGTGCCAGCAGTAAGGACAGGGTGGGTCCATCCTACAATGAGCAGTTCTTC. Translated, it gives CASSKDRVGPSYNEQFF.